Below, one T cell receptor beta chain is given with its context. Antigen specificity is unknown. The record originates from a study of T cell responses to AZD1222 COVID-19 vaccine. Points from the study as a whole: Nearly half of spike-specific TCRs reportedly target unmutated variant regions. Receipt of two AZD1222 doses was followed by a rise in Spike-specific TCR breadth and depth. Clonal diversity was possibly underestimated, and the donors were mostly white British, with more females.

TCRdb keeps only in-frame clones here, not all; method: immunoSEQ multiplex PCR. The profile shows around 120,000 clones, 70% to 90% of them singletons. From germline, CDR1 is SGHTA and CDR2 FQGNSA. The CDR3 sequence is 15 residues long. Trimming shortened V by 2 bases and J by 1 base, and 10 bases separated the two germline ends. This chain joins TRBV7-2 and TRBJ2-3, with D hard to call. Specimen: peripheral blood, collected on day 0 of MenACWY control vaccination. This clonotype was obtained from an adult in good health. The CDR3 protein is CASSLFHSRTDTQYF. In DNA, the CDR3 is TGTGCCAGCAGCTTATTCCACTCTCGCACAGATACGCAGTATTTT.